These 27 T cell receptor beta chains originate from one sample sequenced in a study of shared clonotypes between healthy human individuals. TCRdb keeps only in-frame clones here, not all; method: immunoSEQ multiplex PCR. The sample contains 1.4 million to 1.5 million clones, around 95% of which appear only once. The material sequenced was naive CD4+ T cells sorted from blood. Noted subset: CD45RA+ positively selected. The origin of the receptors is a man aged 25 to 45 in good health.

The chain couples TRBV6-5 to TRBJ1-2; D may be TRBD1 (5 bases). V was clipped by 0 bases and J by 6 bases, with 11 bases between them. Looked up from germline, CDR1 is MNHEY and CDR2 is SVGAGI. The CDR3 has 14 amino acids. In DNA form, the CDR3 reads TGTGCCAGCAGTTACTCTGGGGGGATCAATGGCTACACCTTC. Its translation: CASSYSGGINGYTF.

The chain carries TRBV9 and TRBJ2-1, with TRBD2 identical over 11 bases. From germline, CDR1 is SGDLS and CDR2 YYNGEE. The CDR3 totals 16 residues. Trimming at V came to 3 bases and at J to 1 base, leaving 3 bases not matched to a gene. The CDR3 nucleotides are TGTGCCAGCAGCGCCTCTAGCGGGAGGTCCTACAATGAGCAGTTCTTC. Translated, it gives CASSASSGRSYNEQFF.

The rearrangement joins TRBV27 to TRBJ2-7, with 7 positions matching TRBD2. The germline V gene has CDR1 MNHEY and CDR2 SMNVEV (reference sequence). The V segment lost 1 base and the J segment 1 base; nucleotides outside the gene matches: 7. The CDR3 sequence is 16 residues long. CDR3 sequence: CASSLYWDGGSYEQYF. CDR3 sequence (DNA): TGTGCCAGCAGTTTATATTGGGACGGGGGGTCCTACGAGCAGTACTTC.

The chain links TRBV2 to TRBJ2-7; D gene ambiguous. Germline CDR1 and CDR2: SNHLY and FYNNEI. V lost 4 bases and J 7 bases, leaving 11 bases between the germline ends. The CDR3 consists of 12 residues. The CDR3 bases are TGTGCCAGCAGTGTCCTCACGAGTGAGCAGTACTTC. Residues: CASSVLTSEQYF. Filled out from reference TRBV2 and TRBJ2-7, the complete variable domain reads EPEVTQTPSHQVTQMGQEVILRCVPISNHLYFYWYRQILGQKVEFLVSFYNNEISEKSEIFDDQFSVERPDGSNFTLKIRSTKLEDSAMYFCASSVLTSEQYFGPGTRLTVT.

This chain connects TRBV19 to TRBJ2-6; D remains unclear. Trimming stripped 3 bases from V and 0 bases from J, with 9 bases between. Germline CDR1 and CDR2: LNHDA and SQIVND (reference sequence). The CDR3 is 16 amino acids. The CDR3, as DNA: TGTGCCAGTAGTATGGGTTCTCTCTCTGGGGCCAACGTCCTGACTTTC. This encodes CASSMGSLSGANVLTF.

The J gene is TRBJ2-5, the V gene TRBV27, with D possibly matching TRBD2 (5 bases). V lost 4 bases to trimming and J lost 0 bases, with 12 bases between them. In germline, CDR1 is MNHEY, CDR2 SMNVEV (reference sequence). The length of the CDR3 is 15 residues. CDR3 protein: CASSSREMYQETQYF. The CDR3 DNA reads as TGTGCCAGCAGTTCAAGGGAGATGTACCAAGAGACCCAGTACTTC.

The chain links TRBV15 to TRBJ2-1; 12 nucleotides align to TRBD2. The CDR3 has 17 residues. V lost 7 bases, J lost 9 bases, and 16 bases stayed unmatched. Germline-derived CDR1 and CDR2 are LNHNV and YYDKDF (reference sequence). As DNA, the CDR3 is TGTGCCACCACGGGGGCCAAGACTAGCGGGAGAGGAGGTGAGCAGTTCTTC. Translated, it gives CATTGAKTSGRGGEQFF.

This CDR3 reads CASRPTSGSYNEQFF. As DNA, the CDR3 is TGTGCCAGCAGGCCGACTAGCGGGAGCTACAATGAGCAGTTCTTC. The chain is built from TRBV7-2 and TRBJ2-1, with 12 positions matching TRBD2. The CDR3 consists of 15 residues. In germline, CDR1 is SGHTA, CDR2 FQGNSA. V shed 6 bases and J 3 bases; nucleotides not matched to a gene: 3.

The chain's CDR3 is CASSWKLAGSYNEQFF. The CDR3 bases are TGTGCCAGCAGCTGGAAACTAGCGGGCTCCTACAATGAGCAGTTCTTC. This sequence joins TRBV5-4 and TRBJ2-1; 9 bases are shared with TRBD2. The CDR3 contains 16 residues. Trimming at V came to 3 bases and at J to 0 bases, leaving 4 bases not matched to a gene. CDR1 is SGHNT and CDR2 is YYREEE in the germline V gene (reference sequence).

V and J are TRBV4-3 and TRBJ2-3, with 8 bases that match TRBD2. The CDR3 has 18 amino acids. CDR1 is LGHNA, CDR2 YSLEER, per germline. Trimming took 1 base from V and 0 from J; bases not matched to a gene: 9. The CDR3 region is CASSQAPPGGRSTDTQYF. CDR3 DNA sequence: TGCGCCAGCAGCCAAGCTCCCCCCGGCGGGAGGAGCACAGATACGCAGTATTTT.

The count of this clone is one. The chain employs TRBV9 and TRBJ2-2, with D uncertain. V lost 7 bases and J lost 4, with 11 bases in between. The CDR3 contains 13 residues. Germline assignment: CDR1 SGDLS and CDR2 YYNGEE. The CDR3 DNA reads TGTGCCAGCGGATCGAGACCCACCGGGGAGCTGTTTTTT. It codes for CASGSRPTGELFF.

The rearrangement joins TRBV2 to TRBJ1-4, with D maybe TRBD1 (6 bases). Trimming removed 6 bases from V and 4 bases from J, with 9 bases in between. The length of the CDR3 is 13 residues. Germline CDR1 reads SNHLY; CDR2 reads FYNNEI. CDR3 loop: CASRGRGNEKLFF. In DNA, the CDR3 is TGTGCCAGCAGAGGCAGGGGTAATGAAAAACTGTTTTTT.

This chain connects TRBV6-1 to TRBJ2-7; perhaps TRBD1 as D (6 bases). The CDR3 runs to 13 residues. Germline V gives CDR1 MNHNS, CDR2 SASEGT. With 3 bases removed from V and 4 bases from J, the gap between germline ends came to 10 bases. The DNA of the CDR3 is TGTGCCAGCAGTGAGTCAGGGGTTTACGAGCAGTACTTC. Its protein is CASSESGVYEQYF.

The chain has TRBV28 and TRBJ2-7; TRBD1 matches at 9 bases. V lost 3 bases to trimming and J lost 0 bases; unmatched junction nucleotides: 6. Germline lookup yields CDR1 MDHEN and CDR2 SYDVKM. This CDR3 is 16 amino acids long. The CDR3 protein is CASSLYRDRVSYEQYF. Written as DNA, the CDR3 is TGTGCCAGCAGTTTGTACCGGGACAGGGTCTCCTACGAGCAGTACTTC.

The chain carries TRBV29-1 and TRBJ2-1, with unresolved D. The germline V and J ends were trimmed by 6 bases and 3 bases, with 6 bases remaining between them. Germline V gene lookup returns CDR1 SQVTM and CDR2 ANQGSEA. CDR3 length: 11 amino acids. The CDR3, as DNA: TGCAGCGTAGGTTACTACAATGAGCAGTTCTTC. It specifies CSVGYYNEQFF.

This clone was observed once. The V gene is TRBV6-1, the J gene TRBJ2-5; 10 bases fit TRBD2. Losses at the gene ends were 4 bases for V and 7 bases for J; bases not matched to a gene: 12. Germline assignment: CDR1 MNHNS and CDR2 SASEGT. The CDR3 is 16 residues long. The CDR3 spells CASSGQGELAGLTQYF. As DNA, the CDR3 is TGTGCCAGCAGTGGGCAGGGGGAACTAGCGGGATTGACCCAGTACTTC.

The chain combines TRBV28 with TRBJ2-7; the D gene is possibly TRBD1 (5 bases). From germline, CDR1 is MDHEN and CDR2 SYDVKM. Trimming shortened V by 6 bases and J by 3 bases, and 18 bases separated the two germline ends. There are 15 residues in the CDR3. CDR3 nucleotide sequence: TGTGCCAGCAGCTTAGGGGTAGAGAGAAGCTACGAGCAGTACTTC. Protein sequence: CASSLGVERSYEQYF.

This chain uses TRBV6-5 with TRBJ2-1; D perhaps matches TRBD2 (5 bases). In germline, CDR1 is MNHEY, CDR2 SVGAGI. V lost 0 bases to trimming and J lost 15 bases, with 15 bases between them. This CDR3 is built from 13 residues. The CDR3 spells CASSYSTTPTPFF. CDR3 coding DNA: TGTGCCAGCAGTTACTCGACTACACCCACCCCGTTCTTC.

The chain joins TRBV2 to TRBJ1-5, with 9 nucleotides matching TRBD1. CDR3 size: 15 residues. Germline lookup yields CDR1 SNHLY and CDR2 FYNNEI. The V and J ends lost 1 base and 3 bases, in that order; junction bases with no gene match: 1. The CDR3 here is CASSEDRGLNQPQHF. The DNA for the CDR3 is TGTGCCAGCAGTGAAGACAGGGGGCTCAATCAGCCCCAGCATTTT.

Note on this clone: Other nucleotide sequences from this sample produce the same CDR3. This chain connects TRBV9 to TRBJ2-7; D is unclear. Germline CDR1 SGDLS, CDR2 YYNGEE. V lost 2 bases, J lost 1 base, and 10 bases lay in between. The CDR3 has 14 amino acids. The CDR3 is CASSVGTASYEQYF. In DNA form, the CDR3 reads TGTGCCAGCAGCGTCGGCACAGCTTCCTACGAGCAGTACTTC.

The rearrangement joins TRBV5-1 to TRBJ2-5; TRBD2 matches at 10 bases. V shed 2 bases, J shed 3 bases, and the junction held 7 bases outside the gene matches. Per the germline V gene, CDR1 is SGHRS and CDR2 is YFSETQ. This CDR3 is 16 amino acids long. The CDR3 coding sequence is TGCGCCAGCAGCTTCCAAGCGGGAGGGGATGAAGAGACCCAGTACTTC. It codes for CASSFQAGGDEETQYF.

The rearrangement links TRBV5-4 to TRBJ2-3, with a tentative D call TRBD2 (6 bases). Germline V gives CDR1 SGHNT, CDR2 YYREEE (reference sequence). The CDR3 totals 14 residues. Trimming cost V 4 bases and J 1 base, with 10 bases left between them. CDR3 sequence reads: CASSPWGGTDTQYF. The CDR3 nucleotides read TGTGCCAGCAGCCCGTGGGGGGGCACAGATACGCAGTATTTT.

In its sample, this clone was seen once. The rearrangement joins TRBV6-5 to TRBJ2-7; no clear D. The V end lost 10 bases, the J end lost 0 bases, and 13 bases lay between the germline ends. CDR1 is MNHEY, CDR2 SVGAGI, per germline. The CDR3 is 13 amino acids. The CDR3 sequence is CATSRVGSYEQYF. For the CDR3, the DNA is TGTGCCACCTCACGAGTGGGCTCCTACGAGCAGTACTTC.

The V gene is TRBV7-3, the J gene TRBJ2-2, with 8 bases identical to TRBD1. This CDR3 is 14 amino acids long. Germline trimming cut 3 bases from V and 7 bases from J; bases unmatched to any gene: 4. Germline V gene sequence: CDR1 SGHTA, CDR2 FQGTGA. The CDR3: CASSFGQGLGELFF. DNA for the CDR3: TGTGCCAGCAGCTTCGGACAGGGACTCGGGGAGCTGTTTTTT. Drawing the rest from reference TRBV7-3 and TRBJ2-2, the complete variable domain is GAGVSQTPSNKVTEKGKYVELRCDPISGHTALYWYRQSLGQGPEFLIYFQGTGAADDSGLPNDRFFAVRPEGSVSTLKIQRTERGDSAVYLCASSFGQGLGELFFGEGSRLTVL.

The rearrangement uses TRBV19 and TRBJ2-7; tentative D call: TRBD1 (6 bases). V was cut by 5 bases and J by 1 base, with 15 bases left in between. The germline V gene encodes CDR1 LNHDA and CDR2 SQIVND (reference sequence). The CDR3 extends over 15 amino acids. CDR3 in DNA: TGTGCCAGTAGTCCACGGGGTGACAGGTCCTACGAGCAGTACTTC. Amino acid sequence: CASSPRGDRSYEQYF.

The rearrangement links TRBV11-2 to TRBJ2-7; TRBD2 is a possible D gene (6 bases). The CDR3 length is 15 residues. Trimming took off 2 bases at V and 3 bases at J, with 14 bases between the two ends. The germline CDR1 and CDR2 sequences are SGHAT and FQNNGV. Written as DNA, the CDR3 is TGTGCCAGCAGCTTATTTGGGGGAGGAAGCTACGAGCAGTACTTC. Protein: CASSLFGGGSYEQYF.

The chain is built from TRBV7-9 and TRBJ2-7; D remains unclear. The length of the CDR3 is 14 residues. V lost 5 bases to trimming and J lost 3 bases, with 14 bases between them. Germline V lookup: CDR1 SEHNR, CDR2 FQNEAQ (reference sequence). CDR3 loop: CASSPFAVNYEQYF. CDR3 nucleotide sequence: TGTGCCAGCAGCCCCTTTGCGGTTAACTACGAGCAGTACTTC.